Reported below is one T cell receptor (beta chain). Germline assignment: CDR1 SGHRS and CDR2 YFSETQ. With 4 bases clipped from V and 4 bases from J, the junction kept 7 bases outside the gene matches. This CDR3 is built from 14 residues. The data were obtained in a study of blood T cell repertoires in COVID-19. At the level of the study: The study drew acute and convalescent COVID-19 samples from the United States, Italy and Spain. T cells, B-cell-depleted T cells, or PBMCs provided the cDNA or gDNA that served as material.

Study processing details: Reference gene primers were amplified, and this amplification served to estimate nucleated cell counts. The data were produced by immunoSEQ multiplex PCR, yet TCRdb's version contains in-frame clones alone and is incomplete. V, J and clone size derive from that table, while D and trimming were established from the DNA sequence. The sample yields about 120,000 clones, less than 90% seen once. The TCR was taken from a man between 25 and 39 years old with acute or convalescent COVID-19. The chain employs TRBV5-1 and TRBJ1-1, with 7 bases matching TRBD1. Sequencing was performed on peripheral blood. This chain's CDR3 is CASSPMTGTTEAFF. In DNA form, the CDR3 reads TGCGCCAGCAGCCCTATGACAGGGACCACTGAAGCTTTCTTT.